This T cell receptor beta chain was identified in a study of shared clonotypes between healthy human individuals. Trimming took 8 bases from V and 3 from J; bases not matched to a gene: 7. Germline V gene sequence: CDR1 MNHEY, CDR2 SVGAGI. CDR3 length: 14 residues. TCRdb's copy holds only in-frame clones and misses some; the assay was immunoSEQ multiplex PCR. Of 2.5 million or so clones in the sample, roughly 92% were seen once. The material sequenced was naive CD4+ T cells sorted from blood. Regarding subset: CD45RA+ positively selected. The rearrangement joins TRBV6-5 to TRBJ1-2; 9 positions agree with TRBD1. The TCR was taken from a man between 18 and 29 years old in good health. CDR3 loop: CASGPGQGYYGYTF. The CDR3 coding sequence is TGTGCCAGCGGTCCGGGACAGGGTTACTATGGCTACACCTTC.